By its share, the clone carrying this TCR beta chain is medium-sized. Its antigen is unknown. Time point given: sample taken at primary tumor resection. The data were taken from a study of spatial heterogeneity in lung cancer. TCRdb ran MiXCR on the 5' RACE reads and lists one entry per CDR3 protein. The sample consists of 5,800 or so distinct CDR3 sequences, 26% of them appearing once. V was pared by 4 bases and J by 3 bases, with 14 bases between. Per germline, CDR1 MNHNS and CDR2 SASEGT. This CDR3 has 15 residues. General study results and limits: Tracking of tumor mutation counts was seen in expanded intratumoral alpha and beta TCR counts.

The source material was lung tumor tissue, sampled at surgery. The clonotype was recovered from a male donor with early-stage non-small cell lung cancer. The gene calls are TRBV6-1 and TRBJ2-3, with TRBD1 as a possible D gene (6 bases). The CDR3 loop is CASSARSDRTDTQYF. CDR3 nucleotides: TGTGCCAGCAGTGCCCGCTCAGACAGGACAGATACGCAGTATTTT.